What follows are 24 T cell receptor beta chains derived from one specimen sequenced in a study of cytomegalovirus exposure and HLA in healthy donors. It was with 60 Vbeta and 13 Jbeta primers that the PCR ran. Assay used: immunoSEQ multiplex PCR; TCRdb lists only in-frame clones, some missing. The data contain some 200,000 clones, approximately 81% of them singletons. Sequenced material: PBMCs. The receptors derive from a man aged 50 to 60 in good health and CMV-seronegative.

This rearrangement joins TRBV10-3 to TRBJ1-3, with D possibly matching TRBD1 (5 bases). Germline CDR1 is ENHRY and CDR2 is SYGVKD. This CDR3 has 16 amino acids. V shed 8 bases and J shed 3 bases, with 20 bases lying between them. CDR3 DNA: TGTGCCATCTCGAGGGCTGGGACTTTTAATGGAAACACCATATATTTT. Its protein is CAISRAGTFNGNTIYF.

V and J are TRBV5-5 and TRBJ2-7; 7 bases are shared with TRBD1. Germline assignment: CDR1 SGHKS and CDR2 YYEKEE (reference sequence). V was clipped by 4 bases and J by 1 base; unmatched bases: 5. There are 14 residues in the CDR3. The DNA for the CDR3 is TGTGCCAGCAGCAGGACAGGAGTTTCCTACGAGCAGTACTTC. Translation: CASSRTGVSYEQYF.

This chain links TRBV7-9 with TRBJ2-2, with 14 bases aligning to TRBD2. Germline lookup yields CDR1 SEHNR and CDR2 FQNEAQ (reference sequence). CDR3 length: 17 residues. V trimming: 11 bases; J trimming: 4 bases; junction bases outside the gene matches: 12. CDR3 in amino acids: CAGVRTSGGRGTGELFF. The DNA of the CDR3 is TGTGCCGGGGTCCGGACTAGCGGGGGGCGAGGCACCGGGGAGCTGTTTTTT.

The CDR3 DNA follows: TGTGCCAGCAGCTTACGGCTAGTTGGGGAGACCCAGTACTTC. Translation gives CASSLRLVGETQYF. This chain uses TRBV11-2 with TRBJ2-5; D is undetermined. Germline V CDR1 and CDR2: SGHAT, FQNNGV. The CDR3 length is 14 residues. The ends were cut back, 2 bases at V and 5 bases at J, with 12 bases in the middle.

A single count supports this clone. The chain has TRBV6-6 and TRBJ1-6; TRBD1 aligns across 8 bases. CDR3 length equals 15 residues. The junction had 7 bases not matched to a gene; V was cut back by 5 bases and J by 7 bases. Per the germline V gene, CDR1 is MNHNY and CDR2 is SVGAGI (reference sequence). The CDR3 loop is CASSIDRGGNSPLHF. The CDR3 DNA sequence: TGTGCCAGCAGTATTGACAGGGGAGGAAATTCACCCCTCCACTTT.

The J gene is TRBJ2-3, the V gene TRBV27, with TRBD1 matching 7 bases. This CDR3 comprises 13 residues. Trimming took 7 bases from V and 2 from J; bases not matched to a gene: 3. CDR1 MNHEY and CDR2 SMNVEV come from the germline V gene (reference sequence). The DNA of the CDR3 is TGTGCCAGCACGACAGGGACCACAGATACGCAGTATTTT. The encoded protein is CASTTGTTDTQYF.

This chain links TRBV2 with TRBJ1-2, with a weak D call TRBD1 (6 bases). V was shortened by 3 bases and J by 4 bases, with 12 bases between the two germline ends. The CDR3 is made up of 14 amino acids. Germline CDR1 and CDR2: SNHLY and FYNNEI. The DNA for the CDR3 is TGTGCCAGCAGTGATCAGGGGTCAGTCTATGGCTACACCTTC. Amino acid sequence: CASSDQGSVYGYTF.

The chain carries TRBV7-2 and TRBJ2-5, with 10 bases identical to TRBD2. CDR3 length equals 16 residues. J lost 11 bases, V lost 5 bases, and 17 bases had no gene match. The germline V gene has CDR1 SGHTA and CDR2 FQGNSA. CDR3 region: CASSEDAGLAVREQYF. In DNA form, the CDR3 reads TGTGCCAGCAGCGAAGATGCCGGACTAGCGGTACGAGAGCAGTACTTC.

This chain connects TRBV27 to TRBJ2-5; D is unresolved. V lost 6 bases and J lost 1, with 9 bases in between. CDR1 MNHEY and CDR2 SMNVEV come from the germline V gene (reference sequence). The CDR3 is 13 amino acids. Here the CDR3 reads CASSPGFQETQYF. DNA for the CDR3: TGTGCCAGCAGCCCCGGGTTCCAAGAGACCCAGTACTTC.

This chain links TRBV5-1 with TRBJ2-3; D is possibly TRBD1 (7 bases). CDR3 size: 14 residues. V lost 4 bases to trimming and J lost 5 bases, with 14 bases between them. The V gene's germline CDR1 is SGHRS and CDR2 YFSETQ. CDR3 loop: CASSPGGGVDTQYF. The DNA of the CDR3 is TGCGCCAGCAGCCCAGGAGGGGGCGTAGATACGCAGTATTTT.

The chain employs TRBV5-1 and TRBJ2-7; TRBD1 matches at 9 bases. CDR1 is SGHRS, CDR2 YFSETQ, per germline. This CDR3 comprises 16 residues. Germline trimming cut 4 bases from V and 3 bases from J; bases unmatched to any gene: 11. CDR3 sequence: CASSIGLGQGLYEQYF. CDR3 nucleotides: TGCGCCAGCAGCATTGGTCTGGGACAGGGTCTCTACGAGCAGTACTTC.

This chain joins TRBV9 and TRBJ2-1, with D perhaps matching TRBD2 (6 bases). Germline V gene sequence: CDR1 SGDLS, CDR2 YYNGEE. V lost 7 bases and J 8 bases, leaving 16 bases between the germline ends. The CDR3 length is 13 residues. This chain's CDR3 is CASAGPREDEQFF. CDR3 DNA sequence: TGTGCCAGCGCAGGGCCGCGGGAAGATGAGCAGTTCTTC.

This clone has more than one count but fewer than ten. CDR3 coding DNA: TGTGCCAGCAGTGTAGCGGGGTCCGGGGAGCTGTTTTTT. As protein: CASSVAGSGELFF. The V and J genes are TRBV6-4 and TRBJ2-2; the match to TRBD2 covers 8 bases. J lost 6 bases, V lost 4 bases, and 1 base had no gene match. Germline lookup yields CDR1 MRHNA and CDR2 SNTAGT. The CDR3 extends over 13 amino acids.

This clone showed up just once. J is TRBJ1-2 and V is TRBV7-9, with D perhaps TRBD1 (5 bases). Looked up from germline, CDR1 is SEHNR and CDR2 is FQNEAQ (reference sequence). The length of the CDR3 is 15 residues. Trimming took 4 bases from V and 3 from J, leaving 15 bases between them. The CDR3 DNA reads TGTGCCAGCAGCTCTAACGCAGGGATAGACTATGGCTACACCTTC. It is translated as CASSSNAGIDYGYTF.

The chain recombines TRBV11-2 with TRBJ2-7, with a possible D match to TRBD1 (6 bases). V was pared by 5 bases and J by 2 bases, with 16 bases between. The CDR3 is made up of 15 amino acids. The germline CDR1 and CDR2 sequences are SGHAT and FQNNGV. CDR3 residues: CASSPGAGATYEQYF. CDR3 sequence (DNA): TGTGCCAGCAGCCCCGGGGCAGGGGCCACCTACGAGCAGTACTTC.

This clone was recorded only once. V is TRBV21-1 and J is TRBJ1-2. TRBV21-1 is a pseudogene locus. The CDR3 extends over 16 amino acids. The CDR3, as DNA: TGTGCCAGCAGCCCCCGAAAGAGGCTCAAGACGAATGGCTACACCTTC. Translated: CASSPRKRLKTNGYTF.

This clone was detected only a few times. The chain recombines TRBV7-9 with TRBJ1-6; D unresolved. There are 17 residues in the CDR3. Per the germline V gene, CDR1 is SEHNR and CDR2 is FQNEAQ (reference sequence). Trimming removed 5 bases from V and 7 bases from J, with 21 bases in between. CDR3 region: CASSLPWAGGVNSPLHF. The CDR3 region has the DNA TGTGCCAGCAGCCTTCCTTGGGCGGGCGGAGTCAATTCACCCCTCCACTTT.

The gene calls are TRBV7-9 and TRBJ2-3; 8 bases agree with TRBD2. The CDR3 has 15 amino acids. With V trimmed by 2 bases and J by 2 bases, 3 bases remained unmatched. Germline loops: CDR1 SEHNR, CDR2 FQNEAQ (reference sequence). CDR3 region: CASSLSGGVTDTQYF. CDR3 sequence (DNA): TGTGCCAGCAGCTTATCCGGGGGGGTCACAGATACGCAGTATTTT.

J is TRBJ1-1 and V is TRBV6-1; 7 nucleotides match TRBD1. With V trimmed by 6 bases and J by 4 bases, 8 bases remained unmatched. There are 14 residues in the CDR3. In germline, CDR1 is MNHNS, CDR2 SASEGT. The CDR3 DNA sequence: TGTGCCAGCAGCGAGATACAGGGGATCACTGAAGCTTTCTTT. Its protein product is CASSEIQGITEAFF.

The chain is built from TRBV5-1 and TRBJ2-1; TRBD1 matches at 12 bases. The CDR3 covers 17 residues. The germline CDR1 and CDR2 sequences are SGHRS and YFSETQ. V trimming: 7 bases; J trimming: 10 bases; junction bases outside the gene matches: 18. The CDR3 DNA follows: TGCGCCAGCGGAGCCCGTACTCCGGGACAGGGGGCTCCCGAGCAGTTCTTC. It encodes CASGARTPGQGAPEQFF.

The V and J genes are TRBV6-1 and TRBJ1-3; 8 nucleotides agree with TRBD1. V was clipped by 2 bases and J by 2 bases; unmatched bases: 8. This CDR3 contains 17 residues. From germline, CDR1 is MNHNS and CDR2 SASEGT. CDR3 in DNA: TGTGCCAGCAGTGAATCTGGACAGGGAGGGCCTGGAAACACCATATATTTT. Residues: CASSESGQGGPGNTIYF.

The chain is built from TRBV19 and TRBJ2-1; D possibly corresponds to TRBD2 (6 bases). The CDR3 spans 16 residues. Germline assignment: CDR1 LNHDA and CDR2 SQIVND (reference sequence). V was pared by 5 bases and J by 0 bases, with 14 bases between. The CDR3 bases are TGTGCCAGTAGTTCCGGGACTCTGATCTCCTACAATGAGCAGTTCTTC. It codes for CASSSGTLISYNEQFF. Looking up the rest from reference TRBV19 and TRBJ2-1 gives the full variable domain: DGGITQSPKYLFRKEGQNVTLSCEQNLNHDAMYWYRQDPGQGLRLIYYSQIVNDFQKGDIAEGYSVSREKKESFPLTVTSAQKNPTAFYLCASSSGTLISYNEQFFGPGTRLTVL.

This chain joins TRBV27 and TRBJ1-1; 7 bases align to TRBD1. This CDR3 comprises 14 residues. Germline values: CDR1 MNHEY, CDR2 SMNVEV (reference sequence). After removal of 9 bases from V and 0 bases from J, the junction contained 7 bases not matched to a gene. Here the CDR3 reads CASVRGTVNTEAFF. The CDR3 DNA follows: TGTGCCAGTGTGAGAGGGACAGTGAACACTGAAGCTTTCTTT.

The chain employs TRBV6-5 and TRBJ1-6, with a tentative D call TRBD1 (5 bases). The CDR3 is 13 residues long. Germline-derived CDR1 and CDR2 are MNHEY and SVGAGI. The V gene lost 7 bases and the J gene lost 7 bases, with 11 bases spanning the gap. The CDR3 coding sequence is TGTGCCAGCAATCGACAGACGAATTCACCCCTCCACTTT. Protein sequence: CASNRQTNSPLHF.